This section outlines one TCR beta chain sequence together with its context. Its antigen is currently unknown. TCRdb reprocessed the reads via MiXCR and lists one record per CDR3 protein. The repertoire consists of nearly 700,000 distinct CDR3 sequences, with around a third occurring once and the leading ten covering roughly 18%. The record originates from a study of T cell repertoires in cytomegalovirus infection. Study at large: Selected CMV epitopes included recently identified HLA-C-restricted ones as well as well-studied HLA-B-restricted ones.

CDR3 length: 15 amino acids. The germline V gene encodes CDR1 SEHNR and CDR2 FQNEAQ (reference sequence). V lost 5 bases and J 5 bases, leaving 17 bases between the germline ends. This receptor was identified in a human donor in good health (CMV status not recorded). Some clones in this sample may be carry-over from other donors' samples. The chain is built from TRBV7-9 and TRBJ2-3, with D perhaps matching TRBD1 or TRBD2 (5 bases each). Sequenced here: cultured PBMCs, sampled from culture after CMV antigen stimulation. As DNA, the CDR3 is TGTGCCAGCAGCCCCCGCAGCCCTGGGGGAGATACGCAGTATTTT. This codes for CASSPRSPGGDTQYF. The whole variable domain, remainder taken from reference TRBV7-9 and TRBJ2-3, is DTGVSQNPRHKITKRGQNVTFRCDPISEHNRLYWYRQTLGQGPEFLTYFQNEAQLEKSRLLSDRFSAERPKGSFSTLEIQRTEQGDSAMYLCASSPRSPGGDTQYFGPGTRLTVL.